This TCR beta chain came from a study of identical twins. TCRdb re-called the 5' RACE reads through MiXCR, storing one row per CDR3 protein. The profile shows about 100,000 distinct CDR3 sequences, about 6.1% of them singletons. Study outcomes and limitations: Researchers reported weaker excess twin sharing in beta out-of-frame sequences.

Comments on this clonotype: Its antigen is still unknown.

Per germline, CDR1 SGHNT and CDR2 YYREEE (reference sequence). V was shortened by 0 bases and J by 6 bases, with 10 bases between the two germline ends. The CDR3 loop spans 14 amino acids. This chain connects TRBV5-4 to TRBJ2-1, with D maybe TRBD2 (5 bases). The sequencing sample was made of memory T cells sorted from blood. This clonotype originated in a woman in her fifties or sixties in good health. CDR3 amino acids: CASSLELERNEQFF. The CDR3 nucleotides read TGTGCCAGCAGCTTGGAACTAGAGCGCAATGAGCAGTTCTTC.